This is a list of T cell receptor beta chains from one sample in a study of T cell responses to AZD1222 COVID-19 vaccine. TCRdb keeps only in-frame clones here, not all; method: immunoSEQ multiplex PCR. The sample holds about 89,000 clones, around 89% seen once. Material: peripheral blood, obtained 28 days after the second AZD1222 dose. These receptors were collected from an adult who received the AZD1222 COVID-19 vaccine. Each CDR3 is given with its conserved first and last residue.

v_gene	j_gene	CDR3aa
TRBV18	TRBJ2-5	CASSRGVQETQYF
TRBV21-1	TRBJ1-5	CASSKDRVRQPQHF
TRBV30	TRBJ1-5	CAWSALVGGNQPQHF
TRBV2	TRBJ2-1	CASSGNNEQFF
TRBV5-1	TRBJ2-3	CASSVARTYGTDTQYF
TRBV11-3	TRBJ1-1	CASSRDRMNTEAFF
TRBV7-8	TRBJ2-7	CASSLDVQAWREQYF
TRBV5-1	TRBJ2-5	CASSLETVETQYF
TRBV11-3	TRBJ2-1	CASSPTRGPGNEQFF
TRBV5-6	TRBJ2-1	CASSLGGEQFF
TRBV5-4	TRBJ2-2	CASSGKTGADGELFF
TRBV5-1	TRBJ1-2	CASSPQPINYGYTF
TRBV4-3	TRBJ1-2	CASSQYRGDYGYTF
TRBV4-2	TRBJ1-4	CASSQDPGTGSEKLFF
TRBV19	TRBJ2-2	CASTGPPLGTGELFF
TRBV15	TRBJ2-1	CATSRIGSYNEQFF
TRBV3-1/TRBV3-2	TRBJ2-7	CASRPSGGAYEQYF
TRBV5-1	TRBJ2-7	CASSLSPLASYEQYF
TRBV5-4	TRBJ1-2	CASSYLQGYTF
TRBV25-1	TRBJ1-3	CASIGAGQGRIGNTIYF
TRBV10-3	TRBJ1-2	CAISQSNYGYTF
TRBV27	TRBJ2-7	CASSPGQGPNEQYF
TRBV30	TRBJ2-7	CAYLPGGVRDEQYF
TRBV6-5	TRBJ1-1	CASTKDRARTEAFF
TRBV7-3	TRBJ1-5	CASSPTGVGQPQHF
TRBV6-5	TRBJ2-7	CASSRPQVQMNEQYF
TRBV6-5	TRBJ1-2	CASSSSWENYGYTF
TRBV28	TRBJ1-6	CASSRRQNSPLHF
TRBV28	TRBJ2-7	CASSLVQVREQYF
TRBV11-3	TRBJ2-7	CASSPRPGTASYEQYF
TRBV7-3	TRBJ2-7	CASSFDPGYEQYF
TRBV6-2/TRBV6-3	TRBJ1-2	CASSPQANYGYTF
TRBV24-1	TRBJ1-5	CATSDGQYSNQPQHF
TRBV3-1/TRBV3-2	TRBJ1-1	CASSSRTGNTEAFF
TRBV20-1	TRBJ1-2	CSARVNGYTF
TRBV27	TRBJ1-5	CASSLSGGGNQPQHF
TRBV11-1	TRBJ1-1	CASSPQAHLNTEAFF
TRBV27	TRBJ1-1	CASKRGLVTEAFF
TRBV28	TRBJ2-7	CASRPRQGFPFEQYF
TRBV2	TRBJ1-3	CASKLQGSGNTIYF
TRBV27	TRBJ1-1	CASSSPAAGVNTEAFF
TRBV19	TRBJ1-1	CASRENRNTEAFF
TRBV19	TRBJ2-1	CASSANGVYNEQFF
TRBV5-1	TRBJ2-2	CASSSKLANTGELFF
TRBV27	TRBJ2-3	CASSFRQGRTDTQYF